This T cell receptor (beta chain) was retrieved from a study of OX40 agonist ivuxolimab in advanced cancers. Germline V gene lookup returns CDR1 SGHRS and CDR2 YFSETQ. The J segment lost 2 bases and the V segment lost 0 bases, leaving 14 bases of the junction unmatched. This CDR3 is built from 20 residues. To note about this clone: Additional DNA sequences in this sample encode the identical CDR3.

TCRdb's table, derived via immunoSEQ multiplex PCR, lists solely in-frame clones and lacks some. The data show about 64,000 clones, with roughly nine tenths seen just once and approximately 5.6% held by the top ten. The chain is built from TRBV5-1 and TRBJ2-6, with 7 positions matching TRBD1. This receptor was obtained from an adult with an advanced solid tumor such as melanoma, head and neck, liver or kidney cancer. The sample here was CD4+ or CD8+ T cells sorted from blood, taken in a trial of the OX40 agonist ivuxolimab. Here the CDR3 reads CASSLALGSGGLTGANVLTF. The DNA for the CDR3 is TGCGCCAGCAGCTTGGCCTTGGGTTCAGGGGGTCTAACTGGGGCCAACGTCCTGACTTTC.